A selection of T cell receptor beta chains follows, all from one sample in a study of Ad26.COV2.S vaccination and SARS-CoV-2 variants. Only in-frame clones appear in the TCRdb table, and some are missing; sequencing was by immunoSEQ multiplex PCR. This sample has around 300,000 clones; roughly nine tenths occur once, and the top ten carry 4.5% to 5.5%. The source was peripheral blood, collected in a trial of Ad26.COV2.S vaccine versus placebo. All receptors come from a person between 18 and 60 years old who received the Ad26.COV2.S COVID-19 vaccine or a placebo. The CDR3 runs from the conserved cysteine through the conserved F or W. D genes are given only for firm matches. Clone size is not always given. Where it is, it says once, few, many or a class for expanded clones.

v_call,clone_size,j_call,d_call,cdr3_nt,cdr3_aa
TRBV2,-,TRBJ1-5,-,TGTGCCAGCAGCTCCCTTTCAATCGGGGGTCAGCCCCAGCATTTT,CASSSLSIGGQPQHF
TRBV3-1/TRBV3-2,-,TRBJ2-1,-,TGTGCCAGCAGCCAAGAGGGAGCTAGGCCGTACAATGAGCAGTTCTTC,CASSQEGARPYNEQFF
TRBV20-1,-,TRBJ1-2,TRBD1,TGCAGTGCTAGTCATCGGCAGGGGGAGTATGGCTACACCTTC,CSASHRQGEYGYTF
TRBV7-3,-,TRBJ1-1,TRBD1,TGTGCCAGCAGCTTAGGGACAGAGAACACTGAAGCTTTCTTT,CASSLGTENTEAFF
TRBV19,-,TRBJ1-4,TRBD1,TGTGCCAGTAGTGCCCGACAGGGATTGGCTAATGAAAAACTGTTTTTT,CASSARQGLANEKLFF
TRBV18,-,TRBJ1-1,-,TGTGCCAGCTCACCACCAGACAGACCCTACACTGAAGCTTTCTTT,CASSPPDRPYTEAFF
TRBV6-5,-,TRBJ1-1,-,TGTGCCAGCAGTCAGCCCCCGGGGGTTGAAGCTTTCTTT,CASSQPPGVEAFF
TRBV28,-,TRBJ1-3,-,TGTGCCAGCAGTCCTCCTCCGGTCTCTGGAAACACCATATATTTT,CASSPPPVSGNTIYF
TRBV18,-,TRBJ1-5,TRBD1,TGTGCCAGCTCACCTACAGGGGCCCATAGCAATCAGCCCCAGCATTTT,CASSPTGAHSNQPQHF
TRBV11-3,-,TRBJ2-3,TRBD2,TGTGCCAGCAGCAAAGGACTAGCGGGAGTTACAGATACGCAGTATTTT,CASSKGLAGVTDTQYF
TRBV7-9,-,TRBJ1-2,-,TGTGCCATACCCCGAGACAAGGCAATCCTAGGCTACACCTTC,CAIPRDKAILGYTF
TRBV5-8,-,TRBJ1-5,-,TGTGCCAGCAGCTTTGCACCGAAGGGTCACGATAGCAATCAGCCCCAGCATTTT,CASSFAPKGHDSNQPQHF
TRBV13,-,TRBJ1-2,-,TGTGCCAGCAGAAATTGGAGGGGAGCCTTCAACTATGGCTACACCTTC,CASRNWRGAFNYGYTF
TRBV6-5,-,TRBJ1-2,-,TGTGCCAGCAGTTACTCGAGGGCAGCTTATGGCTACACCTTC,CASSYSRAAYGYTF
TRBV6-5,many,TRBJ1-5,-,TGTGCCAGCAGTTCGACAGGTCGAATATTTCAGCCCCAGCATTTT,CASSSTGRIFQPQHF
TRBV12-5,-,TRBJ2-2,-,TGTGCTAGTGCCAGGGATTGGACCGGGGAGCTGTTTTTT,CASARDWTGELFF
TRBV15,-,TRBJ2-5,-,TGTGCCACCAGCGGAGGGACGCTCCGAAAGACCCAGTACTTC,CATSGGTLRKTQYF
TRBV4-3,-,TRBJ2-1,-,TGCGCCAGCAGCCACCCCGGACTCTCCTACAATGAGCAGTTCTTC,CASSHPGLSYNEQFF
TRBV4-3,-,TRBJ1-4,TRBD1,TGCGCCAGCAGCCAAGACTTCTCCCCTAACTCAGGGGGCCTCGACCGAATGAGGTTTTTT,CASSQDFSPNSGGLDRMRFF
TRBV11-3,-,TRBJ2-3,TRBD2,TGTGCCAGCAGCTTACGGACTAGCGGGACTGATACGCAGTATTTT,CASSLRTSGTDTQYF
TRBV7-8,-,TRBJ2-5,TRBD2,TGTGCCTCACACGGGAGGTTCCAGTACCAAGAGACCCAGTACTTC,CASHGRFQYQETQYF
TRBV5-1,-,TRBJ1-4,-,TGCGCCAGCAGCTTGTCGAGAGAGGAAAAACTGTTTTTT,CASSLSREEKLFF
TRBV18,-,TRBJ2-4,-,TGTGCCAGCTCACCTCCCATGGAAGCCAAAAACATTCAGTACTTC,CASSPPMEAKNIQYF
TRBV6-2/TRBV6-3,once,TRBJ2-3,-,TGTGCCAGCAGTTTGGATTCGGTTTCAGATACGCAGTATTTT,CASSLDSVSDTQYF
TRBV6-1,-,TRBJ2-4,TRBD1,TGTGCCAGCAGTGAATACTACGGGACAGGGTCAGAAAACATTCAGTACTTC,CASSEYYGTGSENIQYF
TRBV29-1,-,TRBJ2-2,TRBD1,TGCAGCGTTGAAACCGAGACAGGGAGTGCCGGGGAGCTGTTTTTT,CSVETETGSAGELFF
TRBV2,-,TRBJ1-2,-,TGTGCCAGCAATACGGGGGTCGGGGGCTACACCTTC,CASNTGVGGYTF
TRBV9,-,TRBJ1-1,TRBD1,TGTGCCAGCAGCGGACTAGCAGGGGGAGGCACTGAAGCTTTCTTT,CASSGLAGGGTEAFF
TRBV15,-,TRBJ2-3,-,TGTGCCACCAGCAGAGGGGGCCCCACAGATACGCAGTATTTT,CATSRGGPTDTQYF
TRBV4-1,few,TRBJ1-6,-,TGCGCCAGCACCTCAAGGGAGGGGCCAAATTCACCCCTCCACTTT,CASTSREGPNSPLHF
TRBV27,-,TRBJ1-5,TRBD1,TGTGCCAGCAGTTTATCCCGGACAGGGAATCAGCCCCAGCATTTT,CASSLSRTGNQPQHF
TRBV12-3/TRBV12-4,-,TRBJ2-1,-,TGTGCCAGCAGAACGGGGGGCGGGAGCTTCCAGTTCTTC,CASRTGGGSFQFF
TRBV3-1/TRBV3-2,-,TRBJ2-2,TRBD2,TGTGCCAGCAGCCAAGAGGCCGGGACTAGCGGGGGAACGACCGGGGAGCTGTTTTTT,CASSQEAGTSGGTTGELFF
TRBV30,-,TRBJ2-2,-,TGTGCCTGGGGCCGTGGGGAGCTGTTTTTT,CAWGRGELFF
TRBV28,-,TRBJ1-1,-,TGTGCCAGCGGATCTTTGTCCCTTCAGACTGAAGCTTTCTTT,CASGSLSLQTEAFF
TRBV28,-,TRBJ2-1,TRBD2,TGTGCCAGCAGCCCCGGGGGGGCGGGGAATGAGCAGTTCTTC,CASSPGGAGNEQFF
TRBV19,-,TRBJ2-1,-,TGTGCCAGTAGTAGGGATTCGGGGGGCCAGTTTTCTAATGAGCAGTTCTTC,CASSRDSGGQFSNEQFF
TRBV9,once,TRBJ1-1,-,TGTGCCAGCAGCGTAGCCGTCGACAGCAACACTGAAGCTTTCTTT,CASSVAVDSNTEAFF
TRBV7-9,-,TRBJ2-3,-,TGTGCCAGCAGCTTACAGCTCACAGATACGCAGTATTTT,CASSLQLTDTQYF
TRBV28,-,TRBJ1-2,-,TGTGCCAGCAGAACGGGACCCCCGAACTATGGCTACACCTTC,CASRTGPPNYGYTF
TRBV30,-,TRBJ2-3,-,TGTGCCGGAACAGCTAGGGATACGCAGTATTTT,CAGTARDTQYF
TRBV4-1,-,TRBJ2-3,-,TGCGCCAGCGGCCAGGGCGCAGATACGCAGTATTTT,CASGQGADTQYF
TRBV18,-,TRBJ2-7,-,TGTGCCAGCTCACCTCTCGACACCACCTGGGACGAGCAGTACTTC,CASSPLDTTWDEQYF
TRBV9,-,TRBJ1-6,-,TGTGCCAGCAGCCCAGGTCAGGGCTCCTATAATTCACCCCTCCACTTT,CASSPGQGSYNSPLHF
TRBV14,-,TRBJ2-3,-,TGTGCCAGCAGCCAAGATACGTGGGGGCGTATAGATACGCAGTATTTT,CASSQDTWGRIDTQYF
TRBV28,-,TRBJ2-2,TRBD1,TGTGCCAGCAGTATCAGGGGGCTCACCGGGGAGCTGTTTTTT,CASSIRGLTGELFF
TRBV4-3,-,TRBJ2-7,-,TGCGCCAGCAGCCAGGAGGATACAGGGATCATCTCCTACGAGCAGTACTTC,CASSQEDTGIISYEQYF
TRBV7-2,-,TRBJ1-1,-,TGTGCCAGCAGCTTAGTGGGGCAGAACACTGAAGCTTTCTTT,CASSLVGQNTEAFF